This T cell receptor beta chain is drawn from a study of tumor and adjacent non-tumor tissue in lung cancer. TCRbeta libraries were built with three rounds of nested PCR, modified from ARM-PCR. In TCRdb, the multiplex PCR reads were re-called with MiXCR into one record per CDR3 protein. This sample has about 77,000 distinct CDR3 sequences, with less than 85% found just once. No cell sorting was done before RNA was extracted from the tissue. More than 3 cm separated this lung sample from the edge of the tumor. V was shortened by 5 bases and J by 15 bases, with 20 bases between the two germline ends. The CDR3 has 13 residues.

The clonotype comes from a man between 65 and 80 years old with non-small cell lung cancer. The sample was distant non-tumor lung tissue. The chain employs TRBV12-3 or TRBV12-4 and TRBJ2-1; no clear D gene. Here the CDR3 DNA reads TGTGCCAGCAGTAGGGAACTCTACAATAAGCGGTTCTTC. It is translated as CASSRELYNKRFF.